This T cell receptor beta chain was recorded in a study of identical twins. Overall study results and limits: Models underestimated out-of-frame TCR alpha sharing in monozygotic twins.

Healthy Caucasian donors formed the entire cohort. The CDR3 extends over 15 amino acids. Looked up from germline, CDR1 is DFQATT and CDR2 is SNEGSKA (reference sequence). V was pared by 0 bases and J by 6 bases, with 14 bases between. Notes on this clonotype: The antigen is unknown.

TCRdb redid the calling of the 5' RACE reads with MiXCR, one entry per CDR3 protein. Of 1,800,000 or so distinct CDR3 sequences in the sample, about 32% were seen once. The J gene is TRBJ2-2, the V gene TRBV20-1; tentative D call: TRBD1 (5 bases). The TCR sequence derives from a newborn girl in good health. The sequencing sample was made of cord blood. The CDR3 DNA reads TGCAGTGCTAGAGATGAGGCCCAGGGTTCCGGGGAGCTGTTTTTT. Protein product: CSARDEAQGSGELFF.